The entry below describes one T cell receptor beta chain. The sample comes from a study of T cells and Merkel cell carcinoma outcomes. Only in-frame clones appear in the TCRdb table, and some are missing; sequencing was by immunoSEQ multiplex PCR. Seen here are thousands of clones, around 77% observed once, and the top ten hold 5.9%. Looked up from germline, CDR1 is SGHNT and CDR2 is YYREEE (reference sequence). This CDR3 region has 16 residues. V lost 4 bases and J 1 base, leaving 15 bases between the germline ends. The TCR originated in a human donor with Merkel cell carcinoma. Sequencing was carried out using tumor tissue from Merkel cell carcinoma. The chain joins TRBV5-4 to TRBJ2-1, with D hard to call. The CDR3 loop is CASSKKAEWSYNEQFF. The DNA for the CDR3 is TGTGCCAGCAGCAAAAAGGCGGAATGGTCCTACAATGAGCAGTTCTTC.